These T cell receptor beta chains were read from a single sample in a study of blood T cell repertoires in COVID-19. Only in-frame clones appear in the TCRdb table, and some are missing; sequencing was by immunoSEQ multiplex PCR. The data show 150,000 to 200,000 clones, roughly 90% seen once. Sequenced material: PBMCs or T cells enriched from blood (not recorded which). The receptors originated from a woman aged 45-59 years who had recovered from COVID-19. The CDR3 runs from the conserved cysteine through the conserved F or W. The order of the fields is J gene, D gene, V gene, clone size, CDR3 DNA, CDR3 protein. D genes are given only for firm matches. For some rows the clone size is stated as once, few or many, or as a class when expanded; others skip it.

J gene: TRBJ2-7
D gene: NA
V gene: TRBV28
clone size: few
CDR3 DNA: TGTGCCAGCGAGACAGTCCAGGCTTACTTC
CDR3 protein: CASETVQAYF

J gene: TRBJ2-3
D gene: TRBD2
V gene: TRBV19
clone size: NA
CDR3 DNA: TGTGCCAGTAGTGTCCTCCGGGGGGGGTTCGATACGCAGTATTTT
CDR3 protein: CASSVLRGGFDTQYF

J gene: TRBJ1-2
D gene: NA
V gene: TRBV12-3/TRBV12-4
clone size: NA
CDR3 DNA: TGTGCCACCCTGGGAGGGGCAATCCCTGGCTACACCTTC
CDR3 protein: CATLGGAIPGYTF

J gene: TRBJ1-4
D gene: TRBD1
V gene: TRBV6-2/TRBV6-3
clone size: NA
CDR3 DNA: TGTGCCAGCAGTCGACAGGGGAGTGAAAAACTGTTTTTT
CDR3 protein: CASSRQGSEKLFF

J gene: TRBJ1-1
D gene: TRBD1
V gene: TRBV7-9
clone size: NA
CDR3 DNA: TGTGCCAGCAGCCGCAGACAGGGGGTAGCCACTGAAGCTTTCTTT
CDR3 protein: CASSRRQGVATEAFF

J gene: TRBJ2-7
D gene: NA
V gene: TRBV3-1/TRBV3-2
clone size: NA
CDR3 DNA: TGTGCCAGCAGCCCCTTACAGGGTTCCTACGAGCAGTACTTC
CDR3 protein: CASSPLQGSYEQYF

J gene: TRBJ2-7
D gene: NA
V gene: TRBV2
clone size: NA
CDR3 DNA: TGTGCCAGCAGTGAAACGGTAGCGTTCTCCTACGAGCAGTACTTC
CDR3 protein: CASSETVAFSYEQYF

J gene: TRBJ2-3
D gene: TRBD2
V gene: TRBV11-2
clone size: NA
CDR3 DNA: TGTGCCAGCAGCCCGGGACTAGCGGGGGGCACAGATACGCAGTATTTT
CDR3 protein: CASSPGLAGGTDTQYF

J gene: TRBJ1-5
D gene: TRBD1
V gene: TRBV18
clone size: NA
CDR3 DNA: TGTGCCAGCTCACCAGAGAACAGGGGGAGGAATCAGCCCCAGCATTTT
CDR3 protein: CASSPENRGRNQPQHF

J gene: TRBJ2-1
D gene: TRBD1
V gene: TRBV7-3
clone size: NA
CDR3 DNA: TGTGCCAGCAGCTCACCCGGGACAGGGATCTACAATGAGCAGTTCTTC
CDR3 protein: CASSSPGTGIYNEQFF

J gene: TRBJ2-1
D gene: NA
V gene: TRBV7-9
clone size: NA
CDR3 DNA: TGTGCCAGCAGCTCGAAACCGGATGAGCAGTTCTTC
CDR3 protein: CASSSKPDEQFF

J gene: TRBJ2-5
D gene: NA
V gene: TRBV5-4
clone size: NA
CDR3 DNA: TGTGCCAGCAGCTTAGGGGGGGCGAGGGAGACCCAGTACTTC
CDR3 protein: CASSLGGARETQYF

J gene: TRBJ1-3
D gene: NA
V gene: TRBV4-3
clone size: NA
CDR3 DNA: TGCGCCAGCAGCCGAGAGTACCCGACAGCCGGAAACTCTGGAAACACCATATATTTT
CDR3 protein: CASSREYPTAGNSGNTIYF

J gene: TRBJ1-5
D gene: NA
V gene: TRBV24-1
clone size: NA
CDR3 DNA: TGTGCCACCAGTGATTTTGGCCAGCCCCAGCATTTT
CDR3 protein: CATSDFGQPQHF

J gene: TRBJ2-1
D gene: TRBD2
V gene: TRBV15
clone size: NA
CDR3 DNA: TGTGCCACCAGCAGAGTCTCAGCGGGGGGCCGAGGTGAGCAGTTCTTC
CDR3 protein: CATSRVSAGGRGEQFF

J gene: TRBJ2-5
D gene: TRBD1
V gene: TRBV6-5
clone size: NA
CDR3 DNA: TGTGCCAGCAGCCCCCGGGGACAGACGTACGAGACCCAGTACTTC
CDR3 protein: CASSPRGQTYETQYF

J gene: TRBJ2-7
D gene: TRBD1
V gene: TRBV30
clone size: NA
CDR3 DNA: TGTGCCTGGACCGGACAGGGCTTCTACGAGCAGTACTTC
CDR3 protein: CAWTGQGFYEQYF

J gene: TRBJ1-3
D gene: NA
V gene: TRBV19
clone size: NA
CDR3 DNA: TGTGCCAGTAATGACGACAGCTTCTCTGGAAACACCATATATTTT
CDR3 protein: CASNDDSFSGNTIYF

J gene: TRBJ1-5
D gene: TRBD1
V gene: TRBV19
clone size: NA
CDR3 DNA: TGTGCCAGTAGTATGACAGGGTGGGGTCAGCCCCAGCATTTT
CDR3 protein: CASSMTGWGQPQHF

J gene: TRBJ2-7
D gene: NA
V gene: TRBV6-5
clone size: NA
CDR3 DNA: TGTGCCAGCAGCCGGGACTCAAACGAGCAGTACTTC
CDR3 protein: CASSRDSNEQYF

J gene: TRBJ2-7
D gene: TRBD2
V gene: TRBV27
clone size: NA
CDR3 DNA: TGTGCCAGTTCATCTGCGGGGGGGCTTCGTGACGAGCAGTACTTC
CDR3 protein: CASSSAGGLRDEQYF

J gene: TRBJ2-5
D gene: NA
V gene: TRBV24-1
clone size: NA
CDR3 DNA: TGTGCCACCAGTGATTTACAGGGCCAAGAGACCCAGTACTTC
CDR3 protein: CATSDLQGQETQYF

J gene: TRBJ1-2
D gene: TRBD1
V gene: TRBV7-2
clone size: NA
CDR3 DNA: TGTGCCAGCAGCCGGACCGGGACAGGCATCTATGGCTACACCTTC
CDR3 protein: CASSRTGTGIYGYTF

J gene: TRBJ1-1
D gene: NA
V gene: TRBV5-6
clone size: NA
CDR3 DNA: TGTGCCAGCAGCTTTTCAGGGATCGCTGAAGCTTTCTTT
CDR3 protein: CASSFSGIAEAFF

J gene: TRBJ1-2
D gene: NA
V gene: TRBV4-3
clone size: NA
CDR3 DNA: TGCGCCAGCAGCCAAGACGGACAGCGAGCTAACTATGGCTACACCTTC
CDR3 protein: CASSQDGQRANYGYTF

J gene: TRBJ2-1
D gene: TRBD2
V gene: TRBV6-2/TRBV6-3
clone size: NA
CDR3 DNA: TGTGCCAGCAGTTCCCCCTCTAGCGGGGGGGGTTACAATGAGCAGTTCTTC
CDR3 protein: CASSSPSSGGGYNEQFF

J gene: TRBJ1-1
D gene: NA
V gene: TRBV13
clone size: NA
CDR3 DNA: TGTGCCAGCAGCTTAGGATCAGGGGTTAGCTTGAACACTGAAGCTTTCTTT
CDR3 protein: CASSLGSGVSLNTEAFF

J gene: TRBJ2-1
D gene: TRBD2
V gene: TRBV5-1
clone size: NA
CDR3 DNA: TGCGCCAGCAGTTGGACTAGCGGGGGATCCTACAATGAGCAGTTCTTC
CDR3 protein: CASSWTSGGSYNEQFF